This T cell receptor beta chain came from a study of cytomegalovirus exposure and HLA in healthy donors. PCR involved 60 Vbeta and 13 Jbeta primers. Generated by immunoSEQ multiplex PCR, the TCRdb table keeps only in-frame clones and is missing some. The sample yields over 130,000 clones, 75% to 80% seen once. The CDR3 spans 14 residues. In germline, CDR1 is SGHAT, CDR2 FQNNGV. V was cut by 2 bases and J by 1 base, with 8 bases left in between. Study-level findings and limits: Later on, an analysis tied 15,000 to 20,000 TCR beta sequences to HLA alleles at 0.05 false discovery rate. Among TCR sequences, most were rare, though some public TCRs appeared in many donors.

On this clone itself: Its antigen is still unknown.

The chain links TRBV11-2 to TRBJ2-5; no clear D gene. This TCR derives from a woman in her thirties or forties in good health and CMV-seropositive. Sample: PBMCs. CDR3 sequence (DNA): TGTGCCAGCAGCTTACAGTCATCCCAAGAGACCCAGTACTTC. Amino acids: CASSLQSSQETQYF.